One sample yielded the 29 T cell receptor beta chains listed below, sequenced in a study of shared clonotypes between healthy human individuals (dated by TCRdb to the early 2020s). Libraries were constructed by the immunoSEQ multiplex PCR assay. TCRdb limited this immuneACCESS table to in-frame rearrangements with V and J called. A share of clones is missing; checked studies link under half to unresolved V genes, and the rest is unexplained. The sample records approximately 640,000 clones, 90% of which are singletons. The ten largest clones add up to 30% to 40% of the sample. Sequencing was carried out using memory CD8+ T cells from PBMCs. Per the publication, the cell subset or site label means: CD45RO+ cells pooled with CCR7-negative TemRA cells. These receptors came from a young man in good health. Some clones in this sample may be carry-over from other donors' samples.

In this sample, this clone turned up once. The CDR3 loop is CASRLGRTGELFF. In DNA form, the CDR3 reads TGTGCCAGCCGCCTAGGGCGGACCGGGGAGCTGTTTTTT. V gene TRBV25-1 combines with J gene TRBJ2-2; D is undetermined. Trimming took 8 bases from V and 5 from J, leaving 12 bases between them. Germline values: CDR1 MGHDK, CDR2 SYGVNS. This CDR3 spans 13 amino acids.

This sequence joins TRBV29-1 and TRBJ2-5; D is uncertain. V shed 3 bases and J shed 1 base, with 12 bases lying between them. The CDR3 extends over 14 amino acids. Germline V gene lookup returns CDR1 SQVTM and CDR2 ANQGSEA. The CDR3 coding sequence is TGCAGCGTTGATTTTAGGGTCGGCCAAGAGACCCAGTACTTC. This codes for CSVDFRVGQETQYF.

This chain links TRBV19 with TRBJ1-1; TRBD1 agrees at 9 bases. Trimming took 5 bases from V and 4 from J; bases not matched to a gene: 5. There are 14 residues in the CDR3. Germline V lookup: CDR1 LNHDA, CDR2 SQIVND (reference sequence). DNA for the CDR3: TGTGCCAGTAGTCTTGGACAGGGGTTCACTGAAGCTTTCTTT. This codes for CASSLGQGFTEAFF.

In DNA form, the CDR3 reads TGTGCCAGTAGAGATCGGGTCCCAGGGCAGCCCCAGCATTTT. It translates to CASRDRVPGQPQHF. The V call is TRBV19, the J call TRBJ1-5; possible D gene TRBD1, 5 bases. CDR3 size: 14 residues. Germline V CDR1 and CDR2: LNHDA, SQIVND (reference sequence). V was trimmed by 6 bases and J by 7 bases, leaving 16 bases between them.

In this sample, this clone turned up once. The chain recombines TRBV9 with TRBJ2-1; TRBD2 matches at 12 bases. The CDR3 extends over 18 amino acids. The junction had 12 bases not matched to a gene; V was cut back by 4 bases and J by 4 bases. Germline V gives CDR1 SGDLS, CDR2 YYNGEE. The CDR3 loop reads CASSSPLWGTSGYNEQFF. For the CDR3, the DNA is TGTGCCAGCAGCTCTCCGCTTTGGGGGACTAGCGGGTACAATGAGCAGTTCTTC.

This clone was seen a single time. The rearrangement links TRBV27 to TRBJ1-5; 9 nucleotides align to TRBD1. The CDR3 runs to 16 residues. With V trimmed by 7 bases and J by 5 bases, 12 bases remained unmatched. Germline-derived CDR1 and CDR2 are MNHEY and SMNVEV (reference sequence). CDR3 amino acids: CASKPMGQGYDQPQHF. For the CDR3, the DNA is TGTGCCAGCAAACCAATGGGACAGGGATATGATCAGCCCCAGCATTTT.

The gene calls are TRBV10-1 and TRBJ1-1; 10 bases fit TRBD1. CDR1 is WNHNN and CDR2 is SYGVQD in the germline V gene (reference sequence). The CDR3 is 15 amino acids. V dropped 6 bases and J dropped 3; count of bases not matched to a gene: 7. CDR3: CASSEFGTGDTEAFF. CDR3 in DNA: TGCGCCAGCAGCGAATTCGGGACAGGGGACACTGAAGCTTTCTTT.

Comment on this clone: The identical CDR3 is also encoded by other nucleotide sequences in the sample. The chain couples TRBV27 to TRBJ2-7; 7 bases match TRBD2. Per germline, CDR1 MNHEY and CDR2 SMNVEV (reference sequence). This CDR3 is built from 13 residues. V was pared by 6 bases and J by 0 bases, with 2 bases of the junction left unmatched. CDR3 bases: TGTGCCAGCAGGGGGGGGAGCTCCTACGAGCAGTACTTC. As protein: CASRGGSSYEQYF.

In nucleotides, the CDR3 is TGTGCCAGTAGCCAAGGAGCGGGAGGGCTGACCGGGGAGCTGTTTTTT. Translation: CASSQGAGGLTGELFF. This rearrangement joins TRBV19 to TRBJ2-2, with 10 nucleotides matching TRBD2. With 6 bases clipped from V and 5 bases from J, the junction kept 9 bases outside the gene matches. Germline loops: CDR1 LNHDA, CDR2 SQIVND (reference sequence). The CDR3 has 16 amino acids.

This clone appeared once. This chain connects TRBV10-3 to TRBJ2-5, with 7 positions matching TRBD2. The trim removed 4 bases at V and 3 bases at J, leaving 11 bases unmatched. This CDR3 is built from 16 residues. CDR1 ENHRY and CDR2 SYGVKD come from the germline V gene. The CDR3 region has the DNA TGTGCCATCAGTGTGGGGAGGGCCGTAACCGAAGAGACCCAGTACTTC. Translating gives CAISVGRAVTEETQYF.

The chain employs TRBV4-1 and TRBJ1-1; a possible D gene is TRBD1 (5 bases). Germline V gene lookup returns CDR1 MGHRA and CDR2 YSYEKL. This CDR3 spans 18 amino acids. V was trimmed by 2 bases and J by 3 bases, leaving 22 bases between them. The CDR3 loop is CASSQTRRGAKGDTEAFF. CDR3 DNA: TGCGCCAGCAGCCAAACAAGGAGGGGCGCAAAGGGTGACACTGAAGCTTTCTTT.

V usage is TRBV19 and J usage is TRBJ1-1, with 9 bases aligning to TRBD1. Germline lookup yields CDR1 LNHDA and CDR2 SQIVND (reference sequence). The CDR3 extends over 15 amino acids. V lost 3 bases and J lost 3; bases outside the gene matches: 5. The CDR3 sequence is CASSMGTGPYTEAFF. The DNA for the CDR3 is TGTGCCAGTAGTATGGGGACAGGGCCATACACTGAAGCTTTCTTT.

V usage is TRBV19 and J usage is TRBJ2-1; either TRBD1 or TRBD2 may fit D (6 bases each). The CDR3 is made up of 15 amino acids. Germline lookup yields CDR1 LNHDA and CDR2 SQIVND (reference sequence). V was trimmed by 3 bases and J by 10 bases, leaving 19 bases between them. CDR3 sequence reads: CASSISSGGGTEQFF. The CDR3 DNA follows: TGTGCCAGTAGTATCTCAAGTGGAGGGGGGACAGAGCAGTTCTTC.

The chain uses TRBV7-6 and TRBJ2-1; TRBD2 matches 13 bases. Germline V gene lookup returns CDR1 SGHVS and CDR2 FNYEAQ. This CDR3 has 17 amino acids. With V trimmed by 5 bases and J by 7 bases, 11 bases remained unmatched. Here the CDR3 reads CASSPNGLAGVDNEQFF. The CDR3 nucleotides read TGTGCCAGCAGCCCCAACGGACTAGCGGGAGTGGATAATGAGCAGTTCTTC.

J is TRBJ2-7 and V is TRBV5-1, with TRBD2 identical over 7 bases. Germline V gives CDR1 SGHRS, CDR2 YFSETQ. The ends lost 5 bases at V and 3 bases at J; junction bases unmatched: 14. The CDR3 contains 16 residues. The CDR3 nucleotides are TGCGCCAGCAGGAGTCACGAACTAGCGAACTACTACGAGCAGTACTTC. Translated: CASRSHELANYYEQYF.

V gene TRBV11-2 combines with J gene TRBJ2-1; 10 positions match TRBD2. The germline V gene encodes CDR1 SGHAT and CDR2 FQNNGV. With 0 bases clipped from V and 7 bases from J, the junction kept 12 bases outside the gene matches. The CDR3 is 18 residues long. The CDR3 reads CASSLDSASGGPKNEQFF. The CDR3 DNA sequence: TGTGCCAGCAGCTTAGATTCGGCTAGCGGGGGTCCGAAGAATGAGCAGTTCTTC.

The CDR3 loop is CASSRLPAVTSSYEQYF. CDR3 nucleotide sequence: TGTGCCAGCAGTCGCCTCCCCGCAGTCACAAGCTCCTACGAGCAGTACTTC. The chain combines TRBV28 with TRBJ2-7, with D hard to call. The CDR3 totals 17 residues. V lost 5 bases and J lost 0, with 20 bases in between. Germline-derived CDR1 and CDR2 are MDHEN and SYDVKM. The full variable domain, in which reference TRBV28 and TRBJ2-7 provide the parts outside the CDR3, is DVKVTQSSRYLVKRTGEKVFLECVQDMDHENMFWYRQDPGLGLRLIYFSYDVKMKEKGDIPEGYSVSREKKERFSLILESASTNQTSMYLCASSRLPAVTSSYEQYFGPGTRLTVT.

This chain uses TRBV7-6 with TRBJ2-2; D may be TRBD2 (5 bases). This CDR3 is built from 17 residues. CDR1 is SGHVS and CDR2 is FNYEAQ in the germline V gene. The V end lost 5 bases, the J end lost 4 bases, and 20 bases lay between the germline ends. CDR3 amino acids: CASSRTAAEDPTGELFF. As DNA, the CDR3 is TGTGCCAGCAGCCGCACAGCAGCGGAAGATCCCACCGGGGAGCTGTTTTTT.

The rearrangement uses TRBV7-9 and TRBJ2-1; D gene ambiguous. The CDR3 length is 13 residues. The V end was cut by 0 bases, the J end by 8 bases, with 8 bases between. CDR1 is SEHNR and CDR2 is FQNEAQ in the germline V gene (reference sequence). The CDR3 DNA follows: TGTGCCAGCAGCTTAGCCCCCAGCCATGAGCAGTTCTTC. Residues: CASSLAPSHEQFF. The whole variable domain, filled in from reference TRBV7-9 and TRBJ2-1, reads DTGVSQNPRHKITKRGQNVTFRCDPISEHNRLYWYRQTLGQGPEFLTYFQNEAQLEKSRLLSDRFSAERPKGSFSTLEIQRTEQGDSAMYLCASSLAPSHEQFFGPGTRLTVL.

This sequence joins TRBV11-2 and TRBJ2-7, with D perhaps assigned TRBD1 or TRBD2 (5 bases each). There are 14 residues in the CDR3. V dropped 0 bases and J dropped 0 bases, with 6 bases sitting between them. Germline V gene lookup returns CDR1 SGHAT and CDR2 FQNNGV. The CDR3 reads CASSLEGTSYEQYF. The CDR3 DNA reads TGTGCCAGCAGCTTAGAAGGGACCTCCTACGAGCAGTACTTC.

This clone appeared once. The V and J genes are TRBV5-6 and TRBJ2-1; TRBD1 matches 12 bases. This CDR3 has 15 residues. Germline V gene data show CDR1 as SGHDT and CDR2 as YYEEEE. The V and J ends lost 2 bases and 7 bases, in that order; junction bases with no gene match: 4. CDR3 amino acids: CASSFGTGGLNEQFF. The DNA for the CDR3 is TGTGCCAGCAGCTTTGGGACAGGGGGCCTGAATGAGCAGTTCTTC.

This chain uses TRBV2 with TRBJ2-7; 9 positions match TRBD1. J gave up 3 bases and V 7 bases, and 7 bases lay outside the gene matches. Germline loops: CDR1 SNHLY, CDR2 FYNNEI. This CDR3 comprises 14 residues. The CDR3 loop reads CASKAGTGIYEQYF. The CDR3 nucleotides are TGTGCCAGCAAGGCCGGGACAGGGATCTACGAGCAGTACTTC.

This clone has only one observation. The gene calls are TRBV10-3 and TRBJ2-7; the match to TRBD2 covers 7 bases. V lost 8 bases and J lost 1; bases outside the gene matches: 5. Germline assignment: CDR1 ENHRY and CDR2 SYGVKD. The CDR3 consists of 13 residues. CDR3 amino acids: CAIGTRGSYEQYF. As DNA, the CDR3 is TGTGCCATCGGGACGCGGGGGTCCTACGAGCAGTACTTC.

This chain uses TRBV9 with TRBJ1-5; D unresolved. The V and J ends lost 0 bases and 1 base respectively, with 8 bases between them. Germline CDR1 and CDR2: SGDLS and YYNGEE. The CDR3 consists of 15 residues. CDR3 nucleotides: TGTGCCAGCAGCGTAGGGGATCAAAGCAATCAGCCCCAGCATTTT. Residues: CASSVGDQSNQPQHF.

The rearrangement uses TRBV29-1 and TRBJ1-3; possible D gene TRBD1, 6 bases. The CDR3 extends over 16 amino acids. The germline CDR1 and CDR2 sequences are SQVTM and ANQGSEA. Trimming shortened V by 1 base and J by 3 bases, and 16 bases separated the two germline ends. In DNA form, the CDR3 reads TGCAGCGTTGAAGCAGGACAGAAGAACTTTGGAAACACCATATATTTT. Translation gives CSVEAGQKNFGNTIYF.

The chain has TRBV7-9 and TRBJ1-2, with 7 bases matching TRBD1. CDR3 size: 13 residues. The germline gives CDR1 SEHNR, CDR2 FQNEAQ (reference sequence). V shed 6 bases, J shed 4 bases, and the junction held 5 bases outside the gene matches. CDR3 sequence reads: CASRGGTVYGYTF. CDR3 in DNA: TGTGCCAGCAGGGGAGGGACAGTCTATGGCTACACCTTC. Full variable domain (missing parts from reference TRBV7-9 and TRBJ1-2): DTGVSQNPRHKITKRGQNVTFRCDPISEHNRLYWYRQTLGQGPEFLTYFQNEAQLEKSRLLSDRFSAERPKGSFSTLEIQRTEQGDSAMYLCASRGGTVYGYTFGSGTRLTVV.

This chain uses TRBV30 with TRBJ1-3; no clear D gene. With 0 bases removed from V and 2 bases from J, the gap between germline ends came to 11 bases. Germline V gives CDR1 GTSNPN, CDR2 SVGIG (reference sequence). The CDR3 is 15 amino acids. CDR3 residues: CAWSVGQVTGNTIYF. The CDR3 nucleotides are TGTGCCTGGAGTGTAGGGCAGGTGACTGGAAACACCATATATTTT.

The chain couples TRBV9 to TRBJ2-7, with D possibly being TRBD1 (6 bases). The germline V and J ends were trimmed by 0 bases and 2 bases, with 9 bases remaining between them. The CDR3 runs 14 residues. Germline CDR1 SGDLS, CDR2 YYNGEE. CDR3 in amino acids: CASSVDRATYEQYF. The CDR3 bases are TGTGCCAGCAGCGTAGACAGGGCCACCTACGAGCAGTACTTC.

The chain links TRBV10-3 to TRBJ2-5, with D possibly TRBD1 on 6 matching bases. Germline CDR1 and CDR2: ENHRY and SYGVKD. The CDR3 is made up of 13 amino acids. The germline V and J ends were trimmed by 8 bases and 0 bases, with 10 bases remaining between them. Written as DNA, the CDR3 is TGTGCCATCGGGGGCGAAAACCAAGAGACCCAGTACTTC. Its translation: CAIGGENQETQYF.